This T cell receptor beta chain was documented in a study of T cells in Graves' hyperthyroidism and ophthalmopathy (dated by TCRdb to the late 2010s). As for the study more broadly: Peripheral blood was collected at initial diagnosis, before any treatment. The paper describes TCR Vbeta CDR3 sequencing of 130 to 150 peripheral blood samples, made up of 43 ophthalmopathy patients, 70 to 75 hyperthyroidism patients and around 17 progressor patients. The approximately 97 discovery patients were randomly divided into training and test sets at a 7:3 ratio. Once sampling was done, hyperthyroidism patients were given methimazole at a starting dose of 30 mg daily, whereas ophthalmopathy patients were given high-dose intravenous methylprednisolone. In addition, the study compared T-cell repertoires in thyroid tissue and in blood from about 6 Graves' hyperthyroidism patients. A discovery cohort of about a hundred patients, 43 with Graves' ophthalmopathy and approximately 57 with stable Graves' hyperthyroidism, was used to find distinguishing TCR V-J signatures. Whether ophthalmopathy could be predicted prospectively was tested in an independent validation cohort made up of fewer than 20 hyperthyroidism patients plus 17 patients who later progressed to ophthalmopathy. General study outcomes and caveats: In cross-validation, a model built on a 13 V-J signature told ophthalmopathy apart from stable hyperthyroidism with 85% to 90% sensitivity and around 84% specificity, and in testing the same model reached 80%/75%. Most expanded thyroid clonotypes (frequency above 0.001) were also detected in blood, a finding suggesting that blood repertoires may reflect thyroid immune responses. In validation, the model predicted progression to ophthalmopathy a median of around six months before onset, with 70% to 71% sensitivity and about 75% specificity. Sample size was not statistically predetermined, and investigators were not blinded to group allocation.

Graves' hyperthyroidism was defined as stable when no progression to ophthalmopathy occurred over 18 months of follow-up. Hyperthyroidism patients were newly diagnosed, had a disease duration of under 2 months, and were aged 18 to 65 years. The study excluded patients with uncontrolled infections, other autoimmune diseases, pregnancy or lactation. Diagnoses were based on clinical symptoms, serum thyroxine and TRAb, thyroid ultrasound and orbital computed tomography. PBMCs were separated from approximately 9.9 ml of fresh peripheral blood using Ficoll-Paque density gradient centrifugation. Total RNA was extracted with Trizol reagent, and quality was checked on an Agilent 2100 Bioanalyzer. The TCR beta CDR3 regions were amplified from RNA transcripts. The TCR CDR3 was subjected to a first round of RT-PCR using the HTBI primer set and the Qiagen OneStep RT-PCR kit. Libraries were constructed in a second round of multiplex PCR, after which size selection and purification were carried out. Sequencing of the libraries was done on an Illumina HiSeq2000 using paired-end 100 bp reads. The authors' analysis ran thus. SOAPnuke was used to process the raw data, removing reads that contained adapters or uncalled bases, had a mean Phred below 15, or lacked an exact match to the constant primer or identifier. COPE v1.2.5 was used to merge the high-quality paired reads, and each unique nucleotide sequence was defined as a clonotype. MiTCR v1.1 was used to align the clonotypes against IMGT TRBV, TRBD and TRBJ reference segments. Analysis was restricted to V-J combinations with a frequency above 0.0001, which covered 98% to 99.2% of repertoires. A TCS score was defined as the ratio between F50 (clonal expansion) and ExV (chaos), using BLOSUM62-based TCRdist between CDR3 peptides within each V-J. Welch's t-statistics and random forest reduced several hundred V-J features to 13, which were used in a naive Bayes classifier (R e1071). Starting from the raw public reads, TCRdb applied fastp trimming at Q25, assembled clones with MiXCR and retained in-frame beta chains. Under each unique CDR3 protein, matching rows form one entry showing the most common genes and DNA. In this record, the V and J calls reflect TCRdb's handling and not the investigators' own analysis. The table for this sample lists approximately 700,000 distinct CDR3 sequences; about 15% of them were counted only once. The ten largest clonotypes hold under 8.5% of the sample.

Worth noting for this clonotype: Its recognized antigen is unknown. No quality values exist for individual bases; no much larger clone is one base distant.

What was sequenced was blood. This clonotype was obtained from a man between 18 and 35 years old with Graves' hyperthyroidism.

The DNA is as follows: TGCAGTGCTAAGTGGGGGTACATCACAGATACGCAGTATTTT. Its protein is CSAKWGYITDTQYF. The chain employs TRBV20-1 and TRBJ2-3; the D call could be TRBD1 or TRBD2, with each sharing 5 bases. The germline V gene (reference sequence) sets CDR1 to DFQATT and CDR2 to SNEGSKA. V loses 4 bases of germline sequence and J loses 2 bases, and the interval between the two ends is 13 bases. CDR3 length: 14 amino acids, cysteine to phenylalanine. Of the read, only the CDR3 DNA is kept; its 42 bases are in frame from base 1.